This entry concerns a single TCR beta chain. In this sample, this clone turned up a few times. Its antigen is not yet known. A junction end diverges from the germline sequence, so it may reflect a read error. In the paper's terms, the time point label means: cycle 1 day 1 (C1D1), immediately before nivolumab initiation. Every trial patient had relapsed following autologous stem cell transplantation, and prior brentuximab vedotin exposure was what differed among cohorts A, B and C. The trial cohort included 55 to 60 patients with relapsed/refractory classical Hodgkin lymphoma, and each patient had a best overall response of complete response, partial response or progressive disease. In the multi-cohort phase II CheckMate 205 trial, trial patients received single-agent nivolumab. Best overall response was determined by an independent review committee according to the 2007 International Working Group response criteria. Trial PBMCs were collected immediately before nivolumab initiation (C1D1) and during therapy at cycle 2 day 1 and cycle 4 day 1. After peripheral blood was drawn into 8 mL Vacutainer Cell Preparation Tubes, PBMCs were isolated by centrifugation and then cryopreserved.

Genomic DNA was extracted with the Qiagen DNeasy kit from unsorted PBMCs and from negatively selected CD4+ and CD8+ fractions. Amplification of TCR beta CDR3 regions was done by immunoSEQ multiplex PCR with primers that anneal to V and J segments. A synthetic immune receptor repertoire was used to minimize amplification bias, and any remaining bias was removed computationally after sequencing. The study's own analysis went as follows. Repertoire diversity was quantified as the Shannon entropy index using custom Python scripts. Unsorted, CD4+ and CD8+ repertoires were examined separately, except in combined analyses, for which CD4+ and CD8+ sequences were merged in silico. A clone was considered expanded if an increase in frequency of at least 2-fold after treatment relative to C1D1 was found, and a pseudocount of 0.5 was applied to clones undetected at baseline. Clones with 0 or 1 copy at C1D1 were defined as singleton clones, while clones with 2 or more copies were defined as non-singleton clones. Clones expanded in unsorted samples were labelled as CD4+, CD8+ or unknown by matching protein sequences in sorted samples from the same patient. Diversity changes from C1D1 to C4D1 were tested in paired samples using Wilcoxon tests. TCRdb carries this immuneACCESS record with in-frame sequences only. Its versions omit some clonotypes, under half of them owing to an unresolved V gene in the studies checked, with the rest unexplained. V and J calls and clone size are those listed in that table; D and trimming were worked out from the DNA. Counted in this sample were 30,000 to 45,000 clones; approximately 87% of them appeared once. The top ten clonotypes cover around 9.7% of the sample.

The data were obtained in a study of PD-1 blockade in classical Hodgkin lymphoma (dated by TCRdb to 2018 to 2020). The study in broad terms: Nivolumab dosing was 3 mg/kg intravenously every 2 weeks, continuing until either disease progression or unacceptable toxicity. To define a peripheral blood immune signature of response to PD-1 blockade in classical Hodgkin lymphoma, the study combined TCR beta sequencing with CyTOF.

The CDR3 has 15 amino acids, counting the end cysteine and phenylalanine. CDR3 DNA only is kept here, 45 bases in frame from base 1. According to the germline V gene, CDR1 reads SGHTA and CDR2 reads FQGTGA. The research as a whole found: Baseline diversity similar to that of newly diagnosed patients was observed in trial patients achieving complete response, whereas significantly lower diversity was observed in partial responders and progressors. The study was limited to a single clinical trial cohort, and causes of repertoire differences, possibly disease activity or prior therapy, remained undefined. Diversity was lower in patients who began nivolumab less than 1 year after ASCT, so these patients were left out of later analyses to avoid confounding by immune reconstitution. Baseline TCR diversity was reported to be lower in newly diagnosed patients than in healthy donors and to be lower still in relapsed/refractory patients. A significant rise by C4D1 was seen in CD4+ but not CD8+ TCR diversity (p=0.0027 vs p=0.16), with the rise being most apparent in complete responders (p=0.02).

The sample was peripheral blood mononuclear cells (PBMCs), taken at baseline. Recombination connected TRBV7-3 to TRBJ1-3; possibly the D gene is TRBD1, per 5 matching bases. This receptor was obtained from a human donor with classical Hodgkin lymphoma. The DNA reads as follows: TGTGCCAGCAGCCTAACAGGATCCTCTGGAAACACCATATATTTT. This encodes CASSLTGSSGNTIYF.